Described below is a single TCR beta chain sequence and its context. This record belongs to a study of identical twins. One entry per CDR3 protein, called by TCRdb with MiXCR from the 5' RACE reads. Of around 1.7 million distinct CDR3 sequences listed, around a third are singletons. The sample comprised cord blood. The sequence came from a newborn girl in good health.

In nucleotides, the CDR3 is TGTGCCAGCACGAGGACCACAGGGGGCGCCGTGAAAAACATTCAGTACTTC. This encodes CASTRTTGGAVKNIQYF. V usage is TRBV28 and J usage is TRBJ2-4, with 9 positions matching TRBD1. From germline, CDR1 is MDHEN and CDR2 SYDVKM. After removal of 7 bases from V and 4 bases from J, the junction contained 14 bases not matched to a gene. CDR3 size: 17 residues.